This T cell receptor beta chain was profiled in a study of T cell changes during pregnancy in multiple sclerosis. Clones were read by immunoSEQ multiplex PCR, and TCRdb kept only the in-frame ones, dropping some. Of tens of thousands of clones listed, less than 90% are singletons. V shed 1 base, J shed 4 bases, and the junction held 8 bases outside the gene matches. CDR3 length: 16 residues. Per germline, CDR1 GTSNPN and CDR2 SVGIG (reference sequence). The rearrangement links TRBV30 to TRBJ1-2, with TRBD1 matching 11 bases. This TCR derives from a female donor with multiple sclerosis, enrolled in a pregnancy study. The sequences come from CD4+ T cells from peripheral blood mononuclear cells, collected in the first trimester of pregnancy. The CDR3 sequence is CAWSAGQGGPSYGYTF. Here the CDR3 DNA reads TGTGCCTGGAGTGCGGGACAGGGGGGCCCCAGCTATGGCTACACCTTC. Full variable domain (missing parts from reference TRBV30 and TRBJ1-2): SQTIHQWPATLVQPVGSPLSLECTVEGTSNPNLYWYRQAAGRGLQLLFYSVGIGQISSEVPQNLSASRPQDRQFILSSKKLLLSDSGFYLCAWSAGQGGPSYGYTFGSGTRLTVV.